These 5 T cell receptor beta chains came from one sample sequenced in a study of control samples from healthy donors and cancer patients. Libraries were prepared by immunoSEQ multiplex PCR; TCRdb keeps only in-frame clonotypes and omits some of them. The table records some 410,000 clones, approximately 92% of them present only once. Sequenced: PBMCs. These receptors originate from a man between 40 and 49 years old with head and neck cancer.

The chain combines TRBV4-1 with TRBJ1-1; D unresolved. Germline assignment: CDR1 MGHRA and CDR2 YSYEKL. The V and J ends lost 1 base and 0 bases respectively, with 6 bases between them. This CDR3 is 14 amino acids long. The CDR3 DNA is TGCGCCAGCAGCCAAGCCGTAATGAACACTGAAGCTTTCTTT. This gives the protein CASSQAVMNTEAFF.

CDR3 amino acids: CAIGTSGAVDTQYF. The CDR3 DNA reads TGTGCCATCGGGACTAGCGGGGCAGTAGATACGCAGTATTTT. The chain uses TRBV28 and TRBJ2-3; 13 bases align to TRBD2. The CDR3 totals 14 residues. Trimming cost V 10 bases and J 5 bases; bases outside gene matches: 6. Germline V gene sequence: CDR1 MDHEN, CDR2 SYDVKM. Supplemented by reference TRBV28 and TRBJ2-3, the full variable domain reads DVKVTQSSRYLVKRTGEKVFLECVQDMDHENMFWYRQDPGLGLRLIYFSYDVKMKEKGDIPEGYSVSREKKERFSLILESASTNQTSMYLCAIGTSGAVDTQYFGPGTRLTVL.

For the CDR3, the DNA is TGCGCCAGCAGCCAGCGGGAGGTGGGTGCAGATACGCAGTATTTT. Residues: CASSQREVGADTQYF. The chain is built from TRBV4-1 and TRBJ2-3; 8 bases fit TRBD2. CDR1 and CDR2 from the germline V gene are MGHRA and YSYEKL. The CDR3 sequence is 15 residues long. The V segment lost 3 bases and the J segment 4 bases; nucleotides outside the gene matches: 6.

The rearrangement joins TRBV11-2 to TRBJ2-3; 8 positions agree with TRBD2. V was clipped by 0 bases and J by 15 bases; unmatched bases: 5. Germline V gives CDR1 SGHAT, CDR2 FQNNGV. The CDR3 has 12 amino acids. CDR3 coding DNA: TGTGCCAGCAGCTTAGAAGGTAGCGGGAAATATTTT. Residues: CASSLEGSGKYF.

The chain uses TRBV12-5 and TRBJ2-7; D perhaps matches TRBD1 (5 bases). In germline, CDR1 is LGHNT, CDR2 FRNRAP. The V end was cut by 1 base, the J end by 3 bases, with 10 bases between. The CDR3 is 14 amino acids. The CDR3 DNA reads as TGTGCTAGTGGTTTGGACAGGATCTACTACGAGCAGTACTTC. This gives the protein CASGLDRIYYEQYF.